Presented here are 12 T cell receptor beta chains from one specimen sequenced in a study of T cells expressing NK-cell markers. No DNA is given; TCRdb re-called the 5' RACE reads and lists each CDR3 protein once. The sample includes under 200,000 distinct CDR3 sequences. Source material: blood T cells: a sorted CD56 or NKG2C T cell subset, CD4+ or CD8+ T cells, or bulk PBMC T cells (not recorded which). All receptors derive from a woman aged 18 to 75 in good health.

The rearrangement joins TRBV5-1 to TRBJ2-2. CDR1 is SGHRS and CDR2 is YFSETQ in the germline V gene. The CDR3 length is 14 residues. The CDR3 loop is CASSQTIRGGELFF.

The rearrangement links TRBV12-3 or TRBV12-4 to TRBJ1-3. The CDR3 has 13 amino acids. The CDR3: CASSWGSGNTIYF.

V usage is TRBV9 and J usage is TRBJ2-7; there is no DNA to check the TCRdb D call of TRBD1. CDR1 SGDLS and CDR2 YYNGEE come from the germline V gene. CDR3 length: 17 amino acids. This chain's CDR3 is CASSVAPSDRGTYEQYF.

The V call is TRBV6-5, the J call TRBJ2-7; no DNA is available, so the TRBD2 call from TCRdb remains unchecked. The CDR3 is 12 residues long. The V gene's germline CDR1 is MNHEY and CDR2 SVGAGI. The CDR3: CASGSGSYEQYF.

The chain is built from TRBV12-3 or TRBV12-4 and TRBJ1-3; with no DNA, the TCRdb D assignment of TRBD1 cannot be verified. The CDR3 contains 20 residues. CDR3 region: CASSYQPTERDRLSGNTIYF.

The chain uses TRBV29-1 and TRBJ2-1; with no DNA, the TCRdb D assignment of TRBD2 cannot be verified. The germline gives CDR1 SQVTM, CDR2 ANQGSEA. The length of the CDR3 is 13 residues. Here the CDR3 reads CSVVRGGRDEQFF.

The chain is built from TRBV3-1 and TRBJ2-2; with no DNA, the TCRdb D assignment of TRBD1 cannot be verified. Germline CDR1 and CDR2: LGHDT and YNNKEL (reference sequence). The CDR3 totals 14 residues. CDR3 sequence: CASTLGGLTGELFF.

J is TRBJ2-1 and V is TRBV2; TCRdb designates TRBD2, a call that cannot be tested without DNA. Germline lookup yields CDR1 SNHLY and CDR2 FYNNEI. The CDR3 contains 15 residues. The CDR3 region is CASRAILAGANEQFF.

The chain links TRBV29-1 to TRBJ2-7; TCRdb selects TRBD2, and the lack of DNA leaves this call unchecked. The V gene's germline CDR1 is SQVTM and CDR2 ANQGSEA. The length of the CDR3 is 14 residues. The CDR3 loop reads CSVDFAGGSGEQYF.

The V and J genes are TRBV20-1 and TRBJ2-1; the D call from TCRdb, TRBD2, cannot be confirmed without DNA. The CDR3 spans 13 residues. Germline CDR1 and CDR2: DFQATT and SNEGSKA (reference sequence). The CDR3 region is CRPGLAGGNEQFF.

The CDR3 region is CAIRRGAPTDTQYF. The J gene is TRBJ2-3, the V gene TRBV6-1; TCRdb's D call, TRBD2, is unchecked because there is no DNA. The CDR3 totals 14 residues. Germline CDR1 and CDR2: MNHNS and SASEGT.

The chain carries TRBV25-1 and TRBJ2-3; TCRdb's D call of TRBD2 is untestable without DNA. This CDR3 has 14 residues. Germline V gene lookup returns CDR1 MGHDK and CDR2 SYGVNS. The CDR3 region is CASSWGGVRVTQYF.